The next 20 T cell receptor beta chains were all read from a single sample in a study of blood T cell repertoires in COVID-19. Assay used: immunoSEQ multiplex PCR; TCRdb lists only in-frame clones, some missing. This table has 200,000 to 300,000 clones, approximately 88% appearing once. The sample was PBMCs or T cells enriched from blood (not recorded which). All receptors derive from a woman between 40 and 50 years old with acute COVID-19.

This chain's CDR3 is CASSDGGGQPQHF. The CDR3 DNA follows: TGTGCCAGCTCAGACGGGGGTGGCCAGCCCCAGCATTTT. V and J are TRBV18 and TRBJ1-5; TRBD1 might be the D (5 bases). Looked up from germline, CDR1 is KGHSH and CDR2 is LQKENI. This CDR3 comprises 13 residues. Trimming cost V 5 bases and J 7 bases, with 12 bases left between them.

This chain connects TRBV5-1 to TRBJ2-3; 9 nucleotides align to TRBD1. CDR3 size: 15 residues. Per germline, CDR1 SGHRS and CDR2 YFSETQ. The V gene end was trimmed by 4 bases and the J gene end by 3 bases; junction bases not matched to a gene: 6. CDR3 nucleotide sequence: TGCGCCAGCAGCCCACGACAGGGGGGAACAGATACGCAGTATTTT. Encoded protein: CASSPRQGGTDTQYF.

The chain is built from TRBV7-9 and TRBJ2-1, with 12 bases lining up with TRBD2. The V gene's germline CDR1 is SEHNR and CDR2 FQNEAQ (reference sequence). CDR3 length: 19 residues. Trimming took 1 base from V and 8 from J; bases not matched to a gene: 15. In DNA form, the CDR3 reads TGTGCCAGCAGCTTAGAGTCTGCTAGCGGGAGGGCCTGGTCCCATGAGCAGTTCTTC. Its protein is CASSLESASGRAWSHEQFF.

This clone showed up just a few times. V usage is TRBV19 and J usage is TRBJ2-1; TRBD1 matches at 7 bases. V lost 7 bases to trimming and J lost 7 bases; unmatched junction nucleotides: 7. This CDR3 comprises 13 residues. Per germline, CDR1 LNHDA and CDR2 SQIVND (reference sequence). CDR3 amino acids: CASTPTGWNEQFF. CDR3 nucleotide sequence: TGTGCCAGTACCCCGACAGGGTGGAATGAGCAGTTCTTC.

The chain recombines TRBV7-2 with TRBJ1-4; 9 bases are a match to TRBD1. CDR1 and CDR2 from the germline V gene are SGHTA and FQGNSA. There are 15 residues in the CDR3. V was pared by 5 bases and J by 7 bases, with 8 bases of the junction left unmatched. CDR3 protein: CASSPQGAPSEKLFF. CDR3 nucleotide sequence: TGTGCCAGCAGCCCACAGGGGGCGCCGAGTGAAAAACTGTTTTTT.

The chain couples TRBV19 to TRBJ2-7; unclear D gene. The CDR3 is 14 amino acids. The V gene's germline CDR1 is LNHDA and CDR2 SQIVND (reference sequence). Trimming cost V 3 bases and J 2 bases, with 11 bases left between them. CDR3 in DNA: TGTGCCAGTAGTATGGGCAGCTATACCTACGAGCAGTACTTC. Translation gives CASSMGSYTYEQYF.

CDR3 nucleotide sequence: TGTGCCACCGGGACTAGCAACACCGGGGAGCTGTTTTTT. Amino acid sequence: CATGTSNTGELFF. This chain uses TRBV12-3 or TRBV12-4 with TRBJ2-2, with 9 bases identical to TRBD2. V lost 10 bases to trimming and J lost 2 bases; unmatched junction nucleotides: 2. This CDR3 is built from 13 residues.

The V call is TRBV11-2, the J call TRBJ1-6, with a possible D match to TRBD1 (5 bases). Germline V gene lookup returns CDR1 SGHAT and CDR2 FQNNGV. The CDR3 contains 16 residues. V was shortened by 0 bases and J by 10 bases, with 16 bases between the two germline ends. Here the CDR3 DNA reads TGTGCCAGCAGCTTAGACTACGGGGGTTCTCGATCACCCCTCCACTTT. Residues: CASSLDYGGSRSPLHF.

V usage is TRBV6-5 and J usage is TRBJ1-3; D gene ambiguous. The CDR3 extends over 14 amino acids. The germline CDR1 and CDR2 sequences are MNHEY and SVGAGI. The V end was cut by 5 bases, the J end by 0 bases, with 8 bases between. The CDR3 nucleotides read TGTGCCAGCAGTACAGCCTCCTCTGGAAACACCATATATTTT. This translates into CASSTASSGNTIYF.

This chain links TRBV5-1 with TRBJ1-1; 9 bases agree with TRBD1. The J segment lost 1 base and the V segment lost 6 bases, leaving 4 bases of the junction unmatched. Germline V gives CDR1 SGHRS, CDR2 YFSETQ. This CDR3 comprises 14 residues. The CDR3 coding sequence is TGCGCCAGCAAGGGGGGACAGGGGAACACTGAAGCTTTCTTT. Translation gives CASKGGQGNTEAFF.

The table lists this clone with a count of one. This chain connects TRBV10-2 to TRBJ2-7; D is uncertain. Germline lookup yields CDR1 WSHSY and CDR2 SAAADI. Trimming shortened V by 5 bases and J by 2 bases, and 10 bases separated the two germline ends. The CDR3 length is 13 residues. The CDR3 region has the DNA TGCGCCAGCAGTCCTAGTCTCCCCTACGAGCAGTACGTC. Translating gives CASSPSLPYEQYV.

V is TRBV6-5 and J is TRBJ2-1; 9 bases align to TRBD1. The CDR3 sequence is 11 residues long. CDR1 and CDR2 from the germline V gene are MNHEY and SVGAGI. J was trimmed by 12 bases and V by 4 bases; bases with no gene match: 1. The CDR3 DNA is TGTGCCAGCAGTTCGGGACAGGGGCAGTTCTTC. This gives the protein CASSSGQGQFF.

The sample holds a few counts of this clone. The J gene is TRBJ2-1, the V gene TRBV7-3, with D possibly matching TRBD2 (6 bases). From germline, CDR1 is SGHTA and CDR2 FQGTGA. V lost 4 bases to trimming and J lost 4 bases, with 14 bases between them. The CDR3 covers 15 residues. CDR3 DNA sequence: TGTGCCAGCAGCTCGCGGGAATCGGTTTACAATGAGCAGTTCTTC. The encoded protein is CASSSRESVYNEQFF.

The chain uses TRBV15 and TRBJ2-3; TRBD2 might be the D (8 bases). V was cut by 0 bases and J by 4 bases, with 23 bases left in between. The CDR3 extends over 19 amino acids. Germline V lookup: CDR1 LNHNV, CDR2 YYDKDF (reference sequence). The CDR3 loop reads CATSRDRGRTSRGSDTQYF. In DNA form, the CDR3 reads TGTGCCACCAGCAGAGATAGGGGGCGGACTAGCAGGGGATCAGATACGCAGTATTTT.

The rearrangement uses TRBV27 and TRBJ1-2; possible D gene TRBD1, 6 bases. Trimming removed 5 bases at V and 2 bases at J, with 18 bases between. The germline gives CDR1 MNHEY, CDR2 SMNVEV (reference sequence). The CDR3 length is 16 residues. DNA of the CDR3: TGTGCCAGCAGTCAACACCTGACAGGACCCAACTATGGCTACACCTTC. Its protein product is CASSQHLTGPNYGYTF.

Concerning this clone: A read error may account for a junction end that differs from germline. The chain is built from TRBV2 and TRBJ2-1, with 8 bases matching TRBD1. Per the germline V gene, CDR1 is SNHLY and CDR2 is FYNNEI. The CDR3 spans 15 residues. The CDR3 DNA reads TGTGCCAGCAGGGAAGACAGGGGAGGCATCGATGAGCAGTTCTTC. Translation: CASREDRGGIDEQFF.

Here the CDR3 reads CASSQGLAEAHEQYF. Written as DNA, the CDR3 is TGTGCCAGTAGTCAGGGACTAGCGGAGGCCCACGAGCAGTACTTC. The chain uses TRBV19 and TRBJ2-7; 11 bases align to TRBD2. The CDR3 contains 15 residues. V lost 5 bases to trimming and J lost 5 bases; unmatched junction nucleotides: 8. Germline V gives CDR1 LNHDA, CDR2 SQIVND (reference sequence).

This rearrangement joins TRBV5-1 to TRBJ2-1; tentatively, D is TRBD2 (5 bases). The CDR3 has 15 amino acids. V was cut by 2 bases and J by 0 bases, with 9 bases left in between. The germline CDR1 and CDR2 sequences are SGHRS and YFSETQ. The chain's CDR3 is CASSFEGISYNEQFF. CDR3 DNA: TGCGCCAGCAGCTTTGAGGGAATCTCCTACAATGAGCAGTTCTTC. Filled out from reference TRBV5-1 and TRBJ2-1, the complete variable domain reads KAGVTQTPRYLIKTRGQQVTLSCSPISGHRSVSWYQQTPGQGLQFLFEYFSETQRNKGNFPGRFSGRQFSNSRSEMNVSTLELGDSALYLCASSFEGISYNEQFFGPGTRLTVL.

This sequence joins TRBV9 and TRBJ2-3; D is unclear. The CDR3 extends over 13 amino acids. Germline V CDR1 and CDR2: SGDLS, YYNGEE. Between the trimmed V and J ends, which lost 3 bases and 2 bases, there was a span of 7 bases. CDR3: CASSARYTDTQYF. Here the CDR3 DNA reads TGTGCCAGCAGCGCTCGTTACACAGATACGCAGTATTTT. The full variable domain, in which reference TRBV9 and TRBJ2-3 provide the parts outside the CDR3, is DSGVTQTPKHLITATGQRVTLRCSPRSGDLSVYWYQQSLDQGLQFLIQYYNGEERAKGNILERFSAQQFPDLHSELNLSSLELGDSALYFCASSARYTDTQYFGPGTRLTVL.

V and J are TRBV4-3 and TRBJ2-2; weak D call: TRBD1 (6 bases). The CDR3 sequence is 16 residues long. Trimming removed 3 bases at V and 0 bases at J, with 11 bases between. Germline V CDR1 and CDR2: LGHNA, YSLEER. As DNA, the CDR3 is TGCGCCAGCAGCCAGGACAGTGTCGCGAACACCGGGGAGCTGTTTTTT. This sequence encodes CASSQDSVANTGELFF.